This T cell receptor beta chain was found in a study of blood T cells in healthy people across ages. Remarks on this clonotype: A read error may be the cause here, since a much bigger clone is one base away.

A second PCR, run for roughly 7 to 11 cycles, used a sample-barcoded 5' primer plus a J-beta primer mix. MiXCR, run by TCRdb on the 5' RACE reads, gives a single entry per CDR3 protein. The table has 720,000 or so distinct CDR3 sequences, less than 45% seen once. Deletions cut 4 bases from V and 0 bases from J, with 17 bases between. This CDR3 spans 16 amino acids. Germline V CDR1 and CDR2: SGHRS, YFSETQ. The chain employs TRBV5-1 and TRBJ2-7, with D possibly called TRBD1 or TRBD2 (5 bases each). Source material: blood. The sequence derives from an older man in good health. CDR3 loop: CASSQGHRDASYEQYF. The CDR3 bases are TGCGCCAGCAGCCAAGGCCATCGGGACGCCTCCTACGAGCAGTACTTC.